Presented here are 31 T cell receptor beta chains from one specimen sequenced in a study of graft-versus-host responses after intestinal transplantation. Repertoires were generated with immunoSEQ multiplex PCR, while TCRdb's copy carries only in-frame clones and drops some. The sample has tens of thousands of clones, around nine tenths seen once; the top ten hold roughly 6.3%. Source: bone marrow, taken roughly 110 weeks after intestinal transplantation. Source of these receptors: a human patient who received an intestinal transplant, so some T cells may come from the graft donor.

This chain connects TRBV11-1 to TRBJ2-5; 7 bases align to TRBD1. The CDR3 covers 13 residues. Per germline, CDR1 SGHAT and CDR2 FQDESV (reference sequence). V trimming: 5 bases; J trimming: 3 bases; junction bases outside the gene matches: 3. The CDR3 bases are TGTGCCAGCAGCCGAACAGGGGAAGAGACCCAGTACTTC. Amino acids: CASSRTGEETQYF.

This clone has only a few counts. V and J are TRBV10-3 and TRBJ1-6; D remains unclear. This CDR3 spans 15 amino acids. Trimming removed 0 bases at V and 7 bases at J, with 10 bases between. Germline-derived CDR1 and CDR2 are ENHRY and SYGVKD. Here the CDR3 reads CAISESYVRNSPLHF. In nucleotides, the CDR3 is TGTGCCATCAGTGAGTCATACGTTAGGAATTCACCCCTCCACTTT.

The rearrangement joins TRBV6-6 to TRBJ1-3; D not certain. V was shortened by 2 bases and J by 0 bases, with 11 bases between the two germline ends. This CDR3 has 16 amino acids. Germline V gene lookup returns CDR1 MNHNY and CDR2 SVGAGI (reference sequence). The CDR3 sequence: CASSYLHHTSGNTIYF. CDR3 nucleotides: TGTGCCAGCAGTTACCTACACCACACCTCTGGAAACACCATATATTTT.

V gene TRBV7-9 combines with J gene TRBJ2-5, with 11 nucleotides matching TRBD2. Per germline, CDR1 SEHNR and CDR2 FQNEAQ (reference sequence). Unmatched junction bases numbered 18, after V lost 5 bases and J lost 7 bases. The CDR3 covers 18 residues. Written as DNA, the CDR3 is TGTGCCAGCAGCCCACTCTTGACTAGCGGGGACAAAGAGGGGACCCAGTACTTC. Its translation is CASSPLLTSGDKEGTQYF. The full variable domain, in which reference TRBV7-9 and TRBJ2-5 provide the parts outside the CDR3, is DTGVSQNPRHKITKRGQNVTFRCDPISEHNRLYWYRQTLGQGPEFLTYFQNEAQLEKSRLLSDRFSAERPKGSFSTLEIQRTEQGDSAMYLCASSPLLTSGDKEGTQYFGPGTRLLVL.

This chain connects TRBV2 to TRBJ2-3, with 10 bases fitting TRBD1. Germline lookup yields CDR1 SNHLY and CDR2 FYNNEI. CDR3 size: 16 residues. V lost 6 bases to trimming and J lost 2 bases; unmatched junction nucleotides: 8. Here the CDR3 DNA reads TGTGCCAGCAGCGACCGGGACAGGGGAAACACAGATACGCAGTATTTT. Amino acids: CASSDRDRGNTDTQYF.

The chain employs TRBV6-1 and TRBJ2-7, with D hard to call. CDR1 and CDR2 from the germline V gene are MNHNS and SASEGT. The CDR3 is 12 residues long. Trimming left V 7 bases short and J 3 bases short, with 10 bases between. CDR3 bases: TGTGCCAGCACCTGGACGGGCTACGAGCAGTACTTC. Its protein is CASTWTGYEQYF.

The chain joins TRBV6-5 to TRBJ1-5; D unresolved. CDR3 size: 14 residues. V lost 4 bases and J 6 bases, leaving 13 bases between the germline ends. From germline, CDR1 is MNHEY and CDR2 SVGAGI. CDR3 sequence: CASSSREGSQPQHF. The CDR3 nucleotides are TGTGCCAGCAGTTCCCGGGAGGGAAGTCAGCCCCAGCATTTT.

J is TRBJ1-4 and V is TRBV6-6; D not certain. There are 13 residues in the CDR3. V was trimmed by 5 bases and J by 10 bases, leaving 14 bases between them. Germline V gene lookup returns CDR1 MNHNY and CDR2 SVGAGI (reference sequence). CDR3: CASSQIKGGKLFF. The CDR3 nucleotides read TGTGCCAGCAGTCAAATTAAGGGAGGAAAACTGTTTTTT.

The V and J genes are TRBV6-4 and TRBJ1-1, with D hard to call. The CDR3 runs 14 residues. V lost 4 bases to trimming and J lost 2 bases, with 11 bases between them. The germline gives CDR1 MRHNA, CDR2 SNTAGT. Written as DNA, the CDR3 is TGTGCCAGCAGTGTGGGGAGTGATAACACTGAAGCTTTCTTT. This encodes CASSVGSDNTEAFF.

V gene TRBV7-3 combines with J gene TRBJ2-1; 12 nucleotides match TRBD2. V lost 0 bases, J lost 12 bases, and 3 bases stayed unmatched. This CDR3 has 14 amino acids. CDR1 is SGHTA, CDR2 FQGTGA, per germline. DNA of the CDR3: TGTGCCAGCAGCTTAACGGGACTAGCGGGCGGGCAGTTCTTC. This codes for CASSLTGLAGGQFF.

The chain is built from TRBV18 and TRBJ1-6, with a weak D call TRBD1 (5 bases). Germline assignment: CDR1 KGHSH and CDR2 LQKENI. The V and J ends lost 2 bases and 8 bases respectively, with 19 bases between them. This CDR3 region has 17 residues. The CDR3 here is CASSPGNQGIIHSPLHF. Written as DNA, the CDR3 is TGTGCCAGCTCACCAGGGAATCAGGGCATTATTCATTCACCCCTCCACTTT.

This chain links TRBV5-1 with TRBJ2-1; D unresolved. Germline V gene sequence: CDR1 SGHRS, CDR2 YFSETQ. The CDR3 is made up of 12 amino acids. The germline V and J ends were trimmed by 7 bases and 5 bases, with 10 bases remaining between them. CDR3 amino acids: CASGRRDNEQFF. The CDR3 DNA reads TGCGCCAGCGGCCGAAGGGACAATGAGCAGTTCTTC.

This clone was recorded once. The chain recombines TRBV10-2 with TRBJ2-3; no clear D gene. V lost 6 bases and J 2 bases, leaving 9 bases between the germline ends. This CDR3 has 13 residues. Germline values: CDR1 WSHSY, CDR2 SAAADI. CDR3 sequence (DNA): TGCGCCAGCAGCGCCGGGTCCACAGATACGCAGTATTTT. Translated, it gives CASSAGSTDTQYF.

As regards this clone: Other DNA sequences from this sample encode an identical CDR3 as well. V is TRBV5-1 and J is TRBJ2-2, with 12 bases aligning to TRBD2. The germline V gene has CDR1 SGHRS and CDR2 YFSETQ. The CDR3 sequence is 16 residues long. The V and J ends lost 1 base and 5 bases, in that order; junction bases with no gene match: 3. As DNA, the CDR3 is TGCGCCAGCAGCTTGCTAGCGGGAGGGGAAACCGGGGAGCTGTTTTTT. Its translation is CASSLLAGGETGELFF.

The chain links TRBV5-4 to TRBJ2-5; D is uncertain. Germline V lookup: CDR1 SGHNT, CDR2 YYREEE (reference sequence). The CDR3 consists of 14 residues. The ends were cut back, 2 bases at V and 3 bases at J, with 11 bases in the middle. The CDR3 sequence is CASSLGTWEETQYF. The CDR3 bases are TGTGCCAGCAGCTTAGGAACATGGGAAGAGACCCAGTACTTC.

CDR3 in DNA: TGTGCCAGCAGTTTAGAACAGGGGTACGCGTCCTACGAGCAGTACTTC. Encoded protein: CASSLEQGYASYEQYF. The chain joins TRBV6-6 to TRBJ2-7; 7 nucleotides agree with TRBD1. The J segment lost 1 base and the V segment lost 4 bases, leaving 10 bases of the junction unmatched. CDR1 is MNHNY, CDR2 SVGAGI, per germline (reference sequence). There are 16 residues in the CDR3.

This chain links TRBV4-1 with TRBJ2-7; TRBD2 matches 11 bases. V was pared by 3 bases and J by 2 bases, with 3 bases of the junction left unmatched. CDR3 size: 15 residues. In germline, CDR1 is MGHRA, CDR2 YSYEKL. CDR3 sequence (DNA): TGCGCCAGCAGCCAGGGACTAGCGGTCACCTACGAGCAGTACTTC. It encodes CASSQGLAVTYEQYF.

The rearrangement joins TRBV20-1 to TRBJ2-1; TRBD2 matches 8 bases. The length of the CDR3 is 10 residues. V shed 6 bases, J shed 10 bases, and the junction held 2 bases outside the gene matches. Germline-derived CDR1 and CDR2 are DFQATT and SNEGSKA (reference sequence). CDR3 sequence reads: CSAASGEQFF. CDR3 DNA: TGCAGTGCCGCTAGCGGGGAGCAGTTCTTC.

This chain joins TRBV19 and TRBJ2-1, with TRBD2 matching 7 bases. The CDR3 has 17 residues. Germline V lookup: CDR1 LNHDA, CDR2 SQIVND (reference sequence). V gave up 5 bases and J gave up 7 bases; unmatched junction bases: 17. CDR3 sequence: CASSGWGGSFISNEQFF. The CDR3 nucleotides read TGTGCCAGTAGTGGGTGGGGCGGGAGCTTTATCTCTAATGAGCAGTTCTTC.

This clone appeared a few times. The genes are TRBV19 and TRBJ1-1; no clear D. Germline CDR1 LNHDA, CDR2 SQIVND (reference sequence). The V and J ends lost 5 bases and 2 bases respectively, with 15 bases between them. The CDR3 runs to 15 residues. CDR3 amino acids: CASSALPDGNTEAFF. In DNA, the CDR3 is TGTGCCAGTAGTGCGCTTCCGGACGGAAACACTGAAGCTTTCTTT.

This chain connects TRBV6-1 to TRBJ2-7; D might be TRBD1 (5 bases). The V end lost 7 bases, the J end lost 3 bases, and 16 bases lay between the germline ends. Germline CDR1 and CDR2: MNHNS and SASEGT. This CDR3 spans 14 amino acids. CDR3 nucleotides: TGTGCCAGCAAAAGTTTAGGGGATCGCTACGAGCAGTACTTC. Translated: CASKSLGDRYEQYF.

V gene TRBV18 combines with J gene TRBJ1-4; D possibly corresponds to TRBD1 (5 bases). The CDR3 consists of 13 residues. V lost 4 bases to trimming and J lost 7 bases, with 10 bases between them. Per germline, CDR1 KGHSH and CDR2 LQKENI. CDR3 in amino acids: CASSQGLGEKLFF. CDR3 DNA sequence: TGTGCCAGCTCACAGGGGCTCGGTGAAAAACTGTTTTTT.

This chain links TRBV9 with TRBJ2-7, with TRBD2 identical over 7 bases. Trimming at V came to 4 bases and at J to 5 bases, leaving 12 bases not matched to a gene. CDR1 is SGDLS and CDR2 is YYNGEE in the germline V gene. The CDR3 is made up of 15 amino acids. The CDR3, as DNA: TGTGCCAGCAGCAGAAGCTGGGGGGGTAAAGACGAGCAGTACTTC. Its protein product is CASSRSWGGKDEQYF.

This chain links TRBV7-9 with TRBJ1-2; tentative D call: TRBD1 (5 bases). Germline CDR1 and CDR2: SEHNR and FQNEAQ (reference sequence). This CDR3 comprises 14 residues. Trimming removed 5 bases at V and 0 bases at J, with 10 bases between. This CDR3 reads CASSLTEANYGYTF. As DNA, the CDR3 is TGTGCCAGCAGCCTGACAGAAGCTAACTATGGCTACACCTTC.

The rearrangement links TRBV5-4 to TRBJ1-1; the D is unclear. Per the germline V gene, CDR1 is SGHNT and CDR2 is YYREEE (reference sequence). The CDR3 totals 13 residues. The V gene lost 4 bases and the J gene lost 4 bases, with 11 bases spanning the gap. For the CDR3, the DNA is TGTGCCAGCAGCCTCCAAGTGGGCACTGAAGCTTTCTTT. Its translation: CASSLQVGTEAFF.

This sequence joins TRBV28 and TRBJ2-1, with 7 bases aligning to TRBD2. The CDR3 sequence is 14 residues long. The germline V gene has CDR1 MDHEN and CDR2 SYDVKM. Germline trimming cut 7 bases from V and 6 bases from J; bases unmatched to any gene: 9. The CDR3 DNA is TGTGCCAGCACGGGGAGGGCCAATATCAATGAGCAGTTCTTC. Residues: CASTGRANINEQFF.

The V call is TRBV15, the J call TRBJ2-1; TRBD2 matches at 8 bases. This CDR3 is built from 17 residues. Trimming at V came to 0 bases and at J to 9 bases, leaving 13 bases not matched to a gene. CDR1 and CDR2 from the germline V gene are LNHNV and YYDKDF (reference sequence). Written as DNA, the CDR3 is TGTGCCACCAGCAGAGATGGTACGGGGGGGGCCACGGGTGAGCAGTTCTTC. It codes for CATSRDGTGGATGEQFF.

A single count supports this clone. The chain uses TRBV30 and TRBJ2-6; TRBD2 agrees at 7 bases. The CDR3 contains 16 residues. CDR1 is GTSNPN, CDR2 SVGIG, per germline (reference sequence). CDR3: CATTAGVTSGANVLTF. CDR3 nucleotide sequence: TGTGCTACCACGGCGGGAGTTACCTCTGGGGCCAACGTCCTGACTTTC. The full variable domain, its missing parts supplied by reference TRBV30 and TRBJ2-6, is SQTIHQWPATLVQPVGSPLSLECTVEGTSNPNLYWYRQAAGRGLQLLFYSVGIGQISSEVPQNLSASRPQDRQFILSSKKLLLSDSGFYLCATTAGVTSGANVLTFGAGSRLTVL.

CDR3 sequence: CASRQTRGGDNQPQHF. The CDR3, as DNA: TGTGCCAGCAGACAGACGCGGGGTGGCGACAATCAGCCCCAGCATTTT. The chain combines TRBV27 with TRBJ1-5; D ambiguous. Germline assignment: CDR1 MNHEY and CDR2 SMNVEV (reference sequence). The CDR3 consists of 16 residues. The V end lost 6 bases, the J end lost 3 bases, and 18 bases lay between the germline ends.

This chain joins TRBV19 and TRBJ2-7; no definite D call. The CDR3 spans 14 residues. Per germline, CDR1 LNHDA and CDR2 SQIVND (reference sequence). V dropped 1 base and J dropped 1 base, with 8 bases sitting between them. The CDR3 DNA reads TGTGCCAGTAGTATAGGGTTGAGATCCTACGAGCAGTACTTC. Protein product: CASSIGLRSYEQYF.

The J gene is TRBJ2-3, the V gene TRBV4-1, with 10 bases that match TRBD2. The CDR3 runs 16 residues. J was trimmed by 5 bases and V by 3 bases; bases with no gene match: 8. CDR1 is MGHRA and CDR2 is YSYEKL in the germline V gene. CDR3 region: CASSHQAGGPLDTQYF. The CDR3 DNA sequence: TGCGCCAGCAGCCATCAAGCGGGAGGGCCTTTAGATACGCAGTATTTT.